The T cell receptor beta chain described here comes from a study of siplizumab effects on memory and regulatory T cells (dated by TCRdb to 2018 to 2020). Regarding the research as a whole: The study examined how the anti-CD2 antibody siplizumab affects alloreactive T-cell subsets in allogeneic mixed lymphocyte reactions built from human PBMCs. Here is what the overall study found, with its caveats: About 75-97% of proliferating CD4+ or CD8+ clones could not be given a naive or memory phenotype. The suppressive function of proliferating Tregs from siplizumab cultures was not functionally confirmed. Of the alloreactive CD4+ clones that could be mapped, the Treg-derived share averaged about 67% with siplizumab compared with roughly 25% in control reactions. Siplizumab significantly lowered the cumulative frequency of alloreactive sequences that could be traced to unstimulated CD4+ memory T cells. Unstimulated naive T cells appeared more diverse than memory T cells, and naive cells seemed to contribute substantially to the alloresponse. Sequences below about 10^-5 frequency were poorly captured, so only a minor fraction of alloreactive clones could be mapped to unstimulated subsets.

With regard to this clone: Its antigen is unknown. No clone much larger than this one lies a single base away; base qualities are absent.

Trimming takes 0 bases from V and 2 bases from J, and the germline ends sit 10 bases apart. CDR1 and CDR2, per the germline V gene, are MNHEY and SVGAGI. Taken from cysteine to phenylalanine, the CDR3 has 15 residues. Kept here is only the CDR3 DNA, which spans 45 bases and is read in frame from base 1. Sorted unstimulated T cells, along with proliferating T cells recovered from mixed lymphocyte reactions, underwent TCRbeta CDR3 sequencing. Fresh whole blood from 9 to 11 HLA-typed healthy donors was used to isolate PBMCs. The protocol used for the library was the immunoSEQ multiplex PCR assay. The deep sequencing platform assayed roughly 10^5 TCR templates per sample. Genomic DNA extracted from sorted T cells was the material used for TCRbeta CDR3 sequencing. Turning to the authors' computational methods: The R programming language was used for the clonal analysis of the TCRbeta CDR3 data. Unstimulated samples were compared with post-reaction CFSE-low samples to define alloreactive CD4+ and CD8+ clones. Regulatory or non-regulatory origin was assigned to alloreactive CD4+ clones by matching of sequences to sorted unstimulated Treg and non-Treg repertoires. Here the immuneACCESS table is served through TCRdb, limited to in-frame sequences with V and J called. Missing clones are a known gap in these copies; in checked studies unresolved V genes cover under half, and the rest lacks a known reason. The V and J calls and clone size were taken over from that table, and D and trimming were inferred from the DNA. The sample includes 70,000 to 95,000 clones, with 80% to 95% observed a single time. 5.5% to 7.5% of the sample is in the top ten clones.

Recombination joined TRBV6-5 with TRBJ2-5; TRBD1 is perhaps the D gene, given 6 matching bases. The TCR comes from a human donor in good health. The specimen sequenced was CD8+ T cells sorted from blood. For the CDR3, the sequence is CASSYSGGTQETQYF. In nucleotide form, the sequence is TGTGCCAGCAGTTACTCAGGGGGTACACAAGAGACCCAGTACTTC.